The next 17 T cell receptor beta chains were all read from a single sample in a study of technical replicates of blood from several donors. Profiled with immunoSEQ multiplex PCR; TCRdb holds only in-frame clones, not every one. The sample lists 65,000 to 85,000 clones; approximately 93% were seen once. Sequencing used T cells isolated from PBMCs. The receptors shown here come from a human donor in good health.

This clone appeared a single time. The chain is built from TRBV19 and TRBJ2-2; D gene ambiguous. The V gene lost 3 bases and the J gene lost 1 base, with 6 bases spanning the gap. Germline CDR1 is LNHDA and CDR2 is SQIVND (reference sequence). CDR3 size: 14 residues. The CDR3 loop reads CASSISRNTGELFF. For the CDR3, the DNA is TGTGCCAGTAGTATCTCGAGGAACACCGGGGAGCTGTTTTTT.

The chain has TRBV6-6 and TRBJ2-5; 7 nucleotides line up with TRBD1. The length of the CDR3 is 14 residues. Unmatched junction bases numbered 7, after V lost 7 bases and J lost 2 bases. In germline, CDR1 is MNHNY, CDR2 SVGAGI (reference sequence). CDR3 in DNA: TGTGCCAGCACCTTAAGCAGGGGGCAAGAGACCCAGTACTTC. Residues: CASTLSRGQETQYF.

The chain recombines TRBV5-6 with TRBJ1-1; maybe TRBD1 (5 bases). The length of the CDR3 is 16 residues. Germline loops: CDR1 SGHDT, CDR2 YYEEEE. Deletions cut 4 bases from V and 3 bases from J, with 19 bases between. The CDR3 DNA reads TGTGCCAGCAGCCGTCTCCGCTGGGAGGGGCACACTGAAGCTTTCTTT. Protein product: CASSRLRWEGHTEAFF.

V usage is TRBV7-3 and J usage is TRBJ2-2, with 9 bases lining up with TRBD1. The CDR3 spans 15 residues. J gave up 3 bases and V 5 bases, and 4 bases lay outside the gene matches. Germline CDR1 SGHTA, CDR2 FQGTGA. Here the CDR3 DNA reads TGTGCCAGCAGCCCCCGGACAGGGGACACCGGGGAGCTGTTTTTT. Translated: CASSPRTGDTGELFF.

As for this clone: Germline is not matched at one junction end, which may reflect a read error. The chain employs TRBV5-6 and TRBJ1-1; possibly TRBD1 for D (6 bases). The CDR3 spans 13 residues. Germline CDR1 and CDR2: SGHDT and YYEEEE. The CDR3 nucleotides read TGTGCCAGCAGAGCTACAGGGAACAGTGAAGCTTTCTTT. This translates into CASRATGNSEAFF.

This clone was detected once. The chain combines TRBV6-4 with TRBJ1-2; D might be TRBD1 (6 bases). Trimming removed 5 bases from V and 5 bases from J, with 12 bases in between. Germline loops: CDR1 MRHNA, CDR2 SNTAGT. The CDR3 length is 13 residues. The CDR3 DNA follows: TGTGCCAGCAGTCCAGACAGGACTTATGGCTACACCTTC. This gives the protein CASSPDRTYGYTF.

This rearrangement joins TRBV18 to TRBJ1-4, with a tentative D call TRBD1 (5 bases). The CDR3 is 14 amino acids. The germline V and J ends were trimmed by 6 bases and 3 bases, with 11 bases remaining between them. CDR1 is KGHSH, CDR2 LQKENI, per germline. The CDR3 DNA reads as TGTGCCAGCTCGCCCGGGGACTCTAATGAAAAACTGTTTTTT. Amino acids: CASSPGDSNEKLFF.

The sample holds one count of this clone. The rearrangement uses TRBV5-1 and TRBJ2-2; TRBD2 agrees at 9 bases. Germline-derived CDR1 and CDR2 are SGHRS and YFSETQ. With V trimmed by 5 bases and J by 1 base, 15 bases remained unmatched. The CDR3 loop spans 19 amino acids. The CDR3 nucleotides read TGCGCCAGCAGGGAAATAGCGGGAGAAAGTTGGAGGAACACCGGGGAGCTGTTTTTT. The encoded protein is CASREIAGESWRNTGELFF.

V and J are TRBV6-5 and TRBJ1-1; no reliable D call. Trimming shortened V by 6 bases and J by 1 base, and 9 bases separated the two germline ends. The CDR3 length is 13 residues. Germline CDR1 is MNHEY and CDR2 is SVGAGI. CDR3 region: CASSVLGNTEAFF. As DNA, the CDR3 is TGTGCCAGCAGCGTACTAGGGAACACTGAAGCTTTCTTT.

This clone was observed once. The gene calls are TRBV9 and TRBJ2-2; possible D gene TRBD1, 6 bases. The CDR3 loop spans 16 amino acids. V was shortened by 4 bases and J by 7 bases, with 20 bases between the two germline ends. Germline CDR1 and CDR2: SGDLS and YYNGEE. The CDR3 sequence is CASSTYQGQQGGELFF. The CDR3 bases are TGTGCCAGCAGCACTTACCAGGGACAACAGGGCGGGGAGCTGTTTTTT.

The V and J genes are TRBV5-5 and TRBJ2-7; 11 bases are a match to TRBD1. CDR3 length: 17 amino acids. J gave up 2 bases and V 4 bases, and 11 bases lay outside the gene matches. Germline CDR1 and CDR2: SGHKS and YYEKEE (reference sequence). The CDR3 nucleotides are TGTGCCAGCAGCCCGGGGACAGGGGGTTATCACCCCTACGAGCAGTACTTC. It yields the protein CASSPGTGGYHPYEQYF. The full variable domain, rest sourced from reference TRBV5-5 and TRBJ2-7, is DAGVTQSPTHLIKTRGQQVTLRCSPISGHKSVSWYQQVLGQGPQFIFQYYEKEERGRGNFPDRFSARQFPNYSSELNVNALLLGDSALYLCASSPGTGGYHPYEQYFGPGTRLTVT.

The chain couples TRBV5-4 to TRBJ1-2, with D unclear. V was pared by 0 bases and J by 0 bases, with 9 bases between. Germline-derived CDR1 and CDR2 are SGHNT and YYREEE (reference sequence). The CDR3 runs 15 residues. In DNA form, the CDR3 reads TGTGCCAGCAGCTTGGTAACAACTACTAACTATGGCTACACCTTC. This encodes CASSLVTTTNYGYTF.

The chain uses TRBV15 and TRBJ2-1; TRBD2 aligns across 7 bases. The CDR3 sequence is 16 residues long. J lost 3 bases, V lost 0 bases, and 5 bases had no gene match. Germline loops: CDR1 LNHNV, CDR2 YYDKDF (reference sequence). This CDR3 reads CATSREAAGSYNEQFF. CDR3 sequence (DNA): TGTGCCACCAGCAGAGAAGCAGCGGGAAGCTACAATGAGCAGTTCTTC.

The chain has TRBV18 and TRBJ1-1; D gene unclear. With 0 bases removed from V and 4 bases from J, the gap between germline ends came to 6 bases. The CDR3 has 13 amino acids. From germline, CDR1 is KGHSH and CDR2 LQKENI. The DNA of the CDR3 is TGTGCCAGCTCACCACCGGAGCTCACTGAAGCTTTCTTT. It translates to CASSPPELTEAFF.

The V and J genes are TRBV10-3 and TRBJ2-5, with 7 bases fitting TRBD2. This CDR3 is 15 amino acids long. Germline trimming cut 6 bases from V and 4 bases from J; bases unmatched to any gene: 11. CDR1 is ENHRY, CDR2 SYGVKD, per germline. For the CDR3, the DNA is TGTGCCATCAGCCCGGGAGGACCGCCTGGAGAGACCCAGTACTTC. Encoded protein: CAISPGGPPGETQYF.

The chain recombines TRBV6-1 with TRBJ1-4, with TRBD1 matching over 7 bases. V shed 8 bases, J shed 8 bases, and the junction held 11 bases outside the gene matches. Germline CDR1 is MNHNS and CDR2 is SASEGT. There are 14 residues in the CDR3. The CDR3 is CASGERQGWEKLFF. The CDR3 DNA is TGTGCCAGCGGAGAACGACAGGGCTGGGAAAAACTGTTTTTT.

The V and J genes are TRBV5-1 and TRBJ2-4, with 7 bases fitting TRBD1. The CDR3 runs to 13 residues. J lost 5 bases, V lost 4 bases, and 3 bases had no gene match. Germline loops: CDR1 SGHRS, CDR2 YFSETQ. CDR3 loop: CASSAGTENIQYF. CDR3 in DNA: TGCGCCAGCAGCGCCGGGACAGAAAACATTCAGTACTTC.